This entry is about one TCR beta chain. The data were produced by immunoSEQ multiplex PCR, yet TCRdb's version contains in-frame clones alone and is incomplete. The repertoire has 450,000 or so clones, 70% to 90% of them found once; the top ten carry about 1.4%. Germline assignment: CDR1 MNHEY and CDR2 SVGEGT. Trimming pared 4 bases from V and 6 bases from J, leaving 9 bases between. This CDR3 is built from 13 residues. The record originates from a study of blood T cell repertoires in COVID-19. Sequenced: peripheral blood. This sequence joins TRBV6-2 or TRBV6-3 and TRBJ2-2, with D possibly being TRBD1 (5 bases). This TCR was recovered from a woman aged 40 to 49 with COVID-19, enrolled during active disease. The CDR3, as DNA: TGTGCCAGCAGTTCCCGGACACCCGGGGAGCTGTTTTTT. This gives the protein CASSSRTPGELFF.